This TCR beta chain was identified during a study of siplizumab effects on memory and regulatory T cells. Study conclusions and caveats: A major contribution to the alloresponse seemed to be made by naive T cells, which seemed more diverse than memory cells. The alloreactive clones that mapped to unstimulated subsets made up only a minor fraction.

In regard to this clone: Its antigen is still unknown.

TCRdb keeps only in-frame clones here, not all; method: immunoSEQ multiplex PCR. The sample lists about 120,000 clones; 90% to 95% were seen once. Trimming took 6 bases from V and 5 from J; bases not matched to a gene: 6. Germline V lookup: CDR1 LNHDA, CDR2 SQIVND (reference sequence). This CDR3 is 14 amino acids long. Sequences were obtained from non-Treg CD4+ T cells sorted from blood. This TCR came from a human donor in good health. This sequence joins TRBV19 and TRBJ1-4; 7 bases fit TRBD1. The CDR3 DNA is TGTGCCAGTAGATTCGGACAGGTCAATGAAAAACTGTTTTTT. Protein: CASRFGQVNEKLFF.